Presented here are 21 T cell receptor beta chains from one specimen sequenced in a study of blood T cell repertoires in COVID-19. Repertoires were generated with immunoSEQ multiplex PCR, while TCRdb's copy carries only in-frame clones and drops some. The sample carries around 100,000 clones, about 74% recorded once. Sequencing was carried out using peripheral blood. Receptors were obtained from a man between 65 and 80 years old with COVID-19, enrolled during active disease.

CDR3 DNA: TGTGCCAGCAGCCCCCGACAGGGAAAACTGTTTTTT. This sequence encodes CASSPRQGKLFF. The chain combines TRBV7-2 with TRBJ1-4, with 7 bases aligning to TRBD1. This CDR3 comprises 12 residues. V was pared by 5 bases and J by 10 bases, with 4 bases of the junction left unmatched. CDR1 is SGHTA and CDR2 is FQGNSA in the germline V gene. Filled out from reference TRBV7-2 and TRBJ1-4, the complete variable domain reads GAGVSQSPSNKVTEKGKDVELRCDPISGHTALYWYRQSLGQGLEFLIYFQGNSAPDKSGLPSDRFSAERTGGSVSTLTIQRTQQEDSAVYLCASSPRQGKLFFGSGTQLSVL.

This clone was counted only a few times. CDR3 bases: TGTGCCAGCAGCGGAGGGTTTGTGTACGAGCAGTACTTC. Its translation is CASSGGFVYEQYF. The rearrangement joins TRBV28 to TRBJ2-7, with D possibly matching TRBD2 (6 bases). In germline, CDR1 is MDHEN, CDR2 SYDVKM. V gave up 6 bases and J gave up 4 bases, with 13 bases separating them. The CDR3 length is 13 residues.

This sequence joins TRBV3-1 (or the pseudogene TRBV3-2) and TRBJ2-7; no clear D gene. Per germline, CDR1 LGHDT and CDR2 YNNKEL (reference sequence). The CDR3 is 12 amino acids. The germline V and J ends were trimmed by 1 base and 2 bases, with 3 bases remaining between them. The CDR3 bases are TGTGCCAGCAGCCAAGTTACCTACGAGCAGTACTTC. Translation: CASSQVTYEQYF.

The V and J genes are TRBV4-3 and TRBJ2-1; maybe TRBD2 (9 bases). Trimming removed 2 bases at V and 6 bases at J, with 20 bases between. Germline-derived CDR1 and CDR2 are LGHNA and YSLEER. This CDR3 is 17 amino acids long. CDR3 in DNA: TGCGCCAGCAGCCAATATGCGGGGGGGACAGGCTCCAATGAGCAGTTCTTC. Translation gives CASSQYAGGTGSNEQFF.

The chain couples TRBV5-4 to TRBJ1-2; 7 nucleotides line up with TRBD1. CDR1 SGHNT and CDR2 YYREEE come from the germline V gene (reference sequence). Trimming removed 5 bases from V and 7 bases from J; junction bases left unmatched: 2. The CDR3 contains 11 residues. In DNA, the CDR3 is TGTGCCAGCAGTTCAGGGGGTGGCTACACCTTC. This gives the protein CASSSGGGYTF. Together with reference TRBV5-4 and TRBJ1-2, the CDR3 gives the full variable domain: ETGVTQSPTHLIKTRGQQVTLRCSSQSGHNTVSWYQQALGQGPQFIFQYYREEENGRGNFPPRFSGLQFPNYSSELNVNALELDDSALYLCASSSGGGYTFGSGTRLTVV.

This chain uses TRBV18 with TRBJ2-2; TRBD2 might be the D (5 bases). CDR3 size: 16 residues. Germline loops: CDR1 KGHSH, CDR2 LQKENI. V lost 4 bases and J lost 1, with 13 bases in between. CDR3 amino acids: CASSRGKSGNTGELFF. Written as DNA, the CDR3 is TGTGCCAGCTCACGAGGGAAGTCTGGGAACACCGGGGAGCTGTTTTTT. Full variable domain (outside the CDR3, taken from reference TRBV18 and TRBJ2-2): NAGVMQNPRHLVRRRGQEARLRCSPMKGHSHVYWYRQLPEEGLKFMVYLQKENIIDESGMPKERFSAEFPKEGPSILRIQQVVRGDSAAYFCASSRGKSGNTGELFFGEGSRLTVL.

This chain uses TRBV28 with TRBJ1-6, with D tentatively TRBD1 (5 bases). Germline CDR1 MDHEN, CDR2 SYDVKM. The CDR3 loop spans 13 amino acids. In DNA, the CDR3 is TGTGCATTGGGGGAGGGGTTTAATTCACCCCTCCACTTT. This translates into CALGEGFNSPLHF.

This chain uses TRBV5-1 with TRBJ1-6; D uncertain. V lost 3 bases, J lost 0 bases, and 7 bases lay in between. The CDR3 sequence is 15 residues long. Germline lookup yields CDR1 SGHRS and CDR2 YFSETQ. Here the CDR3 reads CASSSKSSYNSPLHF. The CDR3 DNA is TGCGCCAGCAGCTCCAAGAGCTCCTATAATTCACCCCTCCACTTT.

This sequence joins TRBV5-1 and TRBJ1-3; D perhaps matches TRBD1 (5 bases). This CDR3 is 15 amino acids long. Trimming removed 5 bases at V and 0 bases at J, with 12 bases between. Germline CDR1 and CDR2: SGHRS and YFSETQ. CDR3 bases: TGCGCCAGCAGAGACAGCATCGTCTCTGGAAACACCATATATTTT. Protein: CASRDSIVSGNTIYF.

This chain joins TRBV6-5 and TRBJ1-3, with unresolved D. This CDR3 spans 12 amino acids. Germline V gives CDR1 MNHEY, CDR2 SVGAGI. Trimming took off 8 bases at V and 3 bases at J, with 8 bases between the two ends. CDR3: CASVTDGNTIYF. As DNA, the CDR3 is TGTGCCAGCGTAACTGATGGAAACACCATATATTTT.

This clone was seen a handful of times. This chain uses TRBV19 with TRBJ2-1; 14 positions agree with TRBD2. This CDR3 has 22 residues. Trimming cost V 7 bases and J 5 bases; bases outside gene matches: 25. Per germline, CDR1 LNHDA and CDR2 SQIVND (reference sequence). This CDR3 reads CASTDQGTSGSEGYGGNNEQFF. The CDR3 coding sequence is TGTGCCAGTACCGACCAGGGGACTAGCGGGAGCGAGGGGTATGGGGGAAACAATGAGCAGTTCTTC.

In this sample, this clone turned up a few times. The chain uses TRBV6-1 and TRBJ2-7; 8 nucleotides align to TRBD1. The CDR3 totals 14 residues. Germline CDR1 is MNHNS and CDR2 is SASEGT. V was clipped by 3 bases and J by 7 bases; unmatched bases: 8. The CDR3 nucleotides read TGTGCCAGCAGTGAGAGTTCAGGGGGCGCTGAGCAGTACTTC. Translated, it gives CASSESSGGAEQYF.

This clone was counted between two and nine times. The V and J genes are TRBV5-1 and TRBJ1-4; possibly TRBD1 for D (6 bases). Trimming removed 0 bases from V and 2 bases from J, with 8 bases in between. Germline CDR1 SGHRS, CDR2 YFSETQ. The CDR3 is 15 amino acids. CDR3 residues: CASSLDGQTNEKLFF. The CDR3 coding sequence is TGCGCCAGCAGCTTGGACGGACAGACTAATGAAAAACTGTTTTTT.

CDR3 DNA: TGTGCCAGCAGACGACACCCCTACGAGCAGTACTTC. Translation: CASRRHPYEQYF. The V call is TRBV7-2, the J call TRBJ2-7; D is unclear. V shed 6 bases and J shed 2 bases, with 8 bases lying between them. CDR1 and CDR2 (germline): SGHTA, FQGNSA. The CDR3 sequence is 12 residues long.

The chain recombines TRBV28 with TRBJ1-2; D not resolved. The CDR3 has 13 amino acids. Per the germline V gene, CDR1 is MDHEN and CDR2 is SYDVKM. The V gene lost 5 bases and the J gene lost 1 base, with 8 bases spanning the gap. CDR3 nucleotides: TGTGCCAGCAGTATCGAGGGTAACTATGGCTACACCTTC. Protein sequence: CASSIEGNYGYTF.

The V and J genes are TRBV9 and TRBJ1-5; a weak D match, TRBD1 (6 bases). The CDR3 has 14 amino acids. V lost 3 bases and J 1 base, leaving 8 bases between the germline ends. In germline, CDR1 is SGDLS, CDR2 YYNGEE. CDR3 sequence reads: CASSAGQSNQPQHF. CDR3 bases: TGTGCCAGCAGCGCCGGACAGAGCAATCAGCCCCAGCATTTT.

This clone was seen only once. The chain joins TRBV24-1 to TRBJ2-3, with 7 bases that match TRBD1. V gave up 1 base and J gave up 2 bases; unmatched junction bases: 5. Germline CDR1 reads KGHDR; CDR2 reads SFDVKD. CDR3 length: 16 residues. The DNA for the CDR3 is TGTGCCACCAGTGATTTTGGGACAGAGACCACAGATACGCAGTATTTT. This encodes CATSDFGTETTDTQYF.

V is TRBV2 and J is TRBJ1-4; weak D call: TRBD1 (5 bases). Trimming stripped 6 bases from V and 7 bases from J, with 15 bases between. The CDR3 runs 14 residues. Germline CDR1 SNHLY, CDR2 FYNNEI. Here the CDR3 DNA reads TGTGCCAGCAGCCGGGACTGGGCCGGTGAAAAACTGTTTTTT. The encoded protein is CASSRDWAGEKLFF.

The rearrangement links TRBV10-1 to TRBJ2-1, with D maybe TRBD2 (6 bases). V lost 7 bases and J 1 base, leaving 17 bases between the germline ends. Germline CDR1 and CDR2: WNHNN and SYGVQD (reference sequence). The CDR3 length is 16 residues. The CDR3 loop is CASIGGPSDSYNEQFF. The CDR3 DNA is TGCGCCAGCATCGGGGGTCCTAGCGATTCCTACAATGAGCAGTTCTTC.

V and J are TRBV2 and TRBJ2-3; TRBD2 matches 11 bases. This CDR3 has 18 residues. Germline V gene lookup returns CDR1 SNHLY and CDR2 FYNNEI. V was clipped by 3 bases and J by 4 bases; unmatched bases: 12. The CDR3 protein is CASSEGVYIAGGPDTQYF. The CDR3 DNA reads TGTGCCAGCAGTGAGGGGGTGTATATAGCGGGAGGGCCAGATACGCAGTATTTT.

The V call is TRBV7-9, the J call TRBJ1-2, with 8 bases fitting TRBD1. CDR1 is SEHNR, CDR2 FQNEAQ, per germline (reference sequence). V shed 4 bases, J shed 2 bases, and the junction held 3 bases outside the gene matches. The CDR3 loop spans 14 amino acids. The CDR3 DNA reads as TGTGCCAGCAGCTCCGGGACAGGAAACTATGGCTACACCTTC. Protein sequence: CASSSGTGNYGYTF.